This section outlines one T cell receptor (beta chain) sequence together with its context. This clonotype showed up many times. Its antigen remains undetermined. One base away there is no much larger clone; base qualities are not given. The germline V gene supplies CDR1 SGHTA and CDR2 FQGNSA. V lost 5 bases and J lost 2 bases; the stretch between them is 20 bases long. From the cysteine up to the phenylalanine, the CDR3 has a length of 17 residues. CDR3 DNA only is kept here, 51 bases in frame from base 1. These data belong to a study of blood T cells in healthy people across ages (dated by TCRdb to 2013 to 2016). Context from the whole study: In model experiments, template switching captured about one uniquely barcoded TCR beta cDNA molecule for every two T cells. To avoid experimental bias, donors of different ages were spread randomly across the sequencing lanes. Using the same blood draw, the study looked at two additional independent replicas of 1 million unique cDNA reads for two donors, one aged 18 to 30 and the other aged 80 or older. The study measured age-related changes in TCR beta repertoire diversity using deep sequencing normalized with unique cDNA molecular identifiers. The donors were split into four age groups: young (average 16 years), middle-aged (roughly 40), aged (approximately 60) and long-lived (about 82). The investigation overall reported the following: Compared with the aged group, the long-lived group had more naive CD4+ T cells, fewer expanded clones and increased TCR diversity, a pattern suggesting age selection. As age increased, observed TCR beta diversity per million T cells dropped in a roughly linear way, and a significant reduction was already evident by age roughly 40. Since profiling was done on bulk unsorted PBMCs, naive and antigen-experienced compartments could not be conclusively compared. The percentage of naive T cells measured by flow cytometry correlated strongly with observed TCR beta diversity. Total diversity estimates from one million sequenced T cells were considered lower bounds and underestimates. Donor CMV infection status was unknown, potentially confounding age-related changes in expanded clonotypes.

Donors were about 36 systemically healthy Caucasian individuals from Russia aged roughly 6 to 100 years. Each donor gave roughly 11 milliliters of peripheral blood, drawn into EDTA-treated Vacutainer tubes. PBMCs were isolated by Ficoll-Paque density-gradient centrifugation, with at least 7 million obtained per sample. Total RNA, at least 6 micrograms per sample, was extracted from PBMCs with Trizol reagent. For every donor, an aliquot of PBMCs went through flow cytometry to measure the percentages of naive CD45RAhigh/CD27high T cells. The library relied on 5' RACE. Sequencing was performed on an Illumina HiSeq 2500. A second PCR of about 6 to 11 cycles was run with a J-beta primer mix and a sample-barcoded 5' primer. Each TCR beta cDNA molecule received a unique molecular identifier from a template-switch 5' adaptor carrying 12 random nucleotides. Each sample yielded at least 2.5 million CDR3-containing paired-end reads. The Mint cDNA synthesis kit, primed by a TRBC-specific oligonucleotide, was used to synthesize first-strand cDNA from all RNA. Following uracil-DNA glycosylase treatment, all cDNA underwent a first 18-cycle PCR with the universal primers M1SS and BC2_uni_R. In the source study's methods: Each sample was normalized by randomly selecting 1 million high-quality reads, each carrying a distinct molecular identifier. Reads sharing molecular identifiers were discarded rather than binned into consensus sequences. MiTCR, with a Q25 quality threshold and the strictest error-elimination algorithm, was used for CDR3 identification, clonotype clustering and error correction. A nonparametric unseen species model with Euler transformation was used to estimate lower-bound total TCR beta diversity. TCRdb itself trimmed the public reads at Q25 with fastp, ran MiXCR and retained productive beta chains. Each CDR3 protein appears once, grouped with its most common genes and DNA. TCRdb, not the original authors, processed these V and J calls. Here the sample has hundreds of thousands of distinct CDR3 sequences; roughly 32% occur a single time. In total, the top ten clones hold approximately 15% of the sample.

The material sequenced was blood. This TCR was recovered from a woman aged 80 or older in good health. Donor details come from another sample of the same person, matched by shared clones. The chain was built from TRBV7-2 and TRBJ2-3; the D gene is possibly TRBD2, with 6 bases matching. The CDR3 region: CASSPRLSPGVTDTQYF. The nucleotide sequence is TGTGCCAGCAGCCCACGACTCTCTCCGGGGGTCACAGATACGCAGTATTTT.